This T cell receptor (beta chain) emerged from a study of blood T cell repertoires in COVID-19. Study-level background: Both acute and convalescent COVID-19 samples were obtained from the United States, Italy and Spain. T cells, B-cell-depleted T cells, or PBMCs provided the cDNA or gDNA that served as material.

V gave up 1 base and J gave up 1 base, with 10 bases separating them. This CDR3 is 15 amino acids long. Germline CDR1 is SEHNR and CDR2 is FQNEAQ (reference sequence). In the study's own analysis: Reference gene primer amplification in the assay estimated nucleated cell counts. Profiling relied on immunoSEQ multiplex PCR, and the TCRdb table lists in-frame clones only, not all of them. Clone size and V and J calls were adopted from that table, with D and trimming inferred from the DNA. The table includes 71,000 or so clones, over 75% detected once. The sequenced sample was peripheral blood. The chain is built from TRBV7-9 and TRBJ1-1, with D uncertain. This receptor was obtained from a woman younger than 35 with acute or convalescent COVID-19. This CDR3 is CASSLGRGGNTEAFF. CDR3 nucleotide sequence: TGTGCCAGCAGCTTAGGACGGGGAGGGAACACTGAAGCTTTCTTT.